These T cell receptor beta chains were read from a single sample in a study of technical replicates of blood from a few donors. TCRdb's copy holds only in-frame clones and misses some; the assay was immunoSEQ multiplex PCR. Of more than 75,000 clones in the sample, about nine tenths were seen once. Source material: T cells isolated from PBMCs. These receptors were taken from a human donor in good health. Both conserved end residues are part of each CDR3. Fields, in order: clone size, J gene, V gene, CDR3 length, D gene, CDR3 DNA, CDR3 protein. A D gene is named only where the DNA matches it firmly. Not every row has a clone size; where given, it reads once, few, many or a size class.

NA	TRBJ2-7	TRBV7-9	14	NA	TGTGCCAGCAGCCAAAGTCGCAGCTCCTACGAGCAGTACTTC	CASSQSRSSYEQYF
NA	TRBJ1-1	TRBV11-3	16	NA	TGTGCCAGCAGCTTAGACTTACAGGGCGTCAACACTGAAGCTTTCTTT	CASSLDLQGVNTEAFF
NA	TRBJ2-5	TRBV27	15	TRBD1	TGTGCCAGCAGTCCCGGGACAGGCGGCGAAGAGACCCAGTACTTC	CASSPGTGGEETQYF
NA	TRBJ2-5	TRBV7-9	17	TRBD2	TGTGCCAGCAGCGAGGGGACTAGCGGGCGAAGGGAAGAGACCCAGTACTTC	CASSEGTSGRREETQYF
NA	TRBJ1-1	TRBV11-1	14	NA	TGTGCCAGCAGATACAATACAGGGAACACTGAAGCTTTCTTT	CASRYNTGNTEAFF
NA	TRBJ1-4	TRBV29-1	12	NA	TGCAGCGTTGCTAGGGAGAGTGAAAAACTGTTTTTT	CSVARESEKLFF
NA	TRBJ1-4	TRBV25-1	16	NA	TGTGCCAGCAGTGATACGTCGGGGGGTCATAATGAAAAACTGTTTTTT	CASSDTSGGHNEKLFF
once	TRBJ1-1	TRBV6-6	14	NA	TGTGCCAGCAGCCAATTCACAGTGAACACTGAAGCTTTCTTT	CASSQFTVNTEAFF
few	TRBJ1-1	TRBV4-1	16	NA	TGCGCCAGCAGCCAAGAATCCCCGGGGAGGTCACTCGAAGCTTTCTTT	CASSQESPGRSLEAFF
NA	TRBJ1-2	TRBV28	13	NA	TGTGCCAGCAGTCCCGGGATTGTGGAGGGCTACACCTTC	CASSPGIVEGYTF
NA	TRBJ2-7	TRBV27	11	NA	TGTGCCAGCAGTTCGGTCTACGAGCAGTACTTC	CASSSVYEQYF
NA	TRBJ2-1	TRBV7-2	17	TRBD2	TGTGCCAGCAGCCATCCAGAGCGGGAGGGCCTGGGCAATGAGCAGTTCTTC	CASSHPEREGLGNEQFF
NA	TRBJ1-5	TRBV7-2	13	NA	TGTGCCAGCAGCTTAGAGTGGAGGCAGCCCCAGCATTTT	CASSLEWRQPQHF
NA	TRBJ2-2	TRBV29-1	12	NA	TGCAGCGTTTCCGGACATGCTGGGGAGCTGTTTTTT	CSVSGHAGELFF
once	TRBJ2-7	TRBV4-2	17	TRBD2	TGTGCCAGCAGCCAAGAGAATAGCGGGGGGGATCGGTACGAGCAGTACTTC	CASSQENSGGDRYEQYF
NA	TRBJ1-2	TRBV5-1	15	TRBD1	TGCGCCAGCAGCCCCAGGGGGAATCCTAACTATGGCTACACCTTC	CASSPRGNPNYGYTF
NA	TRBJ1-4	TRBV7-9	17	NA	TGTGCCAGCAGCCTTACGGGAGAACTGGGGGGGAGTGAAAAACTGTTTTTT	CASSLTGELGGSEKLFF
once	TRBJ2-1	TRBV28	18	TRBD2	TGTGCCAGCAGTTTTCCTAGCGGGGGGGGACTATCCTACAATGAGCAGTTCTTC	CASSFPSGGGLSYNEQFF
NA	TRBJ1-2	TRBV4-2	14	NA	TGTGCCAGCAGCCAAGATACGGAGACCGATGGCTACACCTTC	CASSQDTETDGYTF
NA	TRBJ2-5	TRBV7-2	18	TRBD2	TGTGCCAGCAGCTTAGCGGCCGGACTAGCGGGAGAGGGTGAGACCCAGTACTTC	CASSLAAGLAGEGETQYF
NA	TRBJ1-1	TRBV7-8	13	NA	TGTGCCAGCAGCCTTCTGACGGGTGCTGAAGCTTTCTTT	CASSLLTGAEAFF
NA	TRBJ2-1	TRBV2	13	NA	TGTGCCAGCATGTCCAGGGAAATGAATGAGCAGTTCTTC	CASMSREMNEQFF
NA	TRBJ1-1	TRBV25-1	12	NA	TGTGCCAGCAGTGGTACAACAGGCGAAGCTTTCTTT	CASSGTTGEAFF
NA	TRBJ2-3	TRBV5-8	13	TRBD2	TGTGCCAGCAGCCGGCGGGGGGCAGATACGCAGTATTTT	CASSRRGADTQYF
NA	TRBJ2-3	TRBV18	16	TRBD2	TGTGCCAGCTCTCCAAACCTAGCGGCCCTCAGGGATACGCAGTATTTT	CASSPNLAALRDTQYF
once	TRBJ2-5	TRBV12-2	14	NA	TGTGCAAGTCGCCAGCGGGACGATCAAGAGACCCAGTACTTC	CASRQRDDQETQYF
NA	TRBJ1-5	TRBV10-3	17	NA	TGTGCCATCAGTGAGTCGAGTGTAAGGACATCCAATCAGCCCCAGCATTTT	CAISESSVRTSNQPQHF
NA	TRBJ2-7	TRBV7-9	15	TRBD1	TGTGCCAGCAGCCCGGGGACAGGGGGGTTCCACGAGCAGTACTTC	CASSPGTGGFHEQYF
NA	TRBJ2-5	TRBV28	17	TRBD2	TGTGCCAGCAGTTTGAAGGTAGCGGGAGTTATCGAAGAGACCCAGTACTTC	CASSLKVAGVIEETQYF
once	TRBJ1-2	TRBV12-5	13	NA	TGTGCTAGTGGTTTGGATGGGGCAGCTGGCTACACCTTC	CASGLDGAAGYTF
NA	TRBJ2-5	TRBV5-1	13	TRBD1	TGCGCCAGCAGCGAGGGGGCGCAAGAGACCCAGTACTTC	CASSEGAQETQYF
NA	TRBJ1-4	TRBV7-9	15	NA	TGTGCCAGCAGCTTAGATCGAGGGAATGCTGAAAAACTGTTTTTT	CASSLDRGNAEKLFF
NA	TRBJ2-7	TRBV27	15	TRBD1	TGTGCCAGCAGTTTCCTCCGGGACAGAGGCTACGAGCAGTACTTC	CASSFLRDRGYEQYF
NA	TRBJ2-7	TRBV4-1	15	NA	TGCGCCAGCAGCCAAGGACTAGACCTGTCCTACGAGCAGTACTTC	CASSQGLDLSYEQYF
few	TRBJ1-1	TRBV30	12	NA	TGTGCCTGGACAGGTGATAACACTGAAGCTTTCTTT	CAWTGDNTEAFF
few	TRBJ1-1	TRBV9	16	NA	TGTGCCAGCAGCGTAGGTTCACAGCTACCGAACACTGAAGCTTTCTTT	CASSVGSQLPNTEAFF
NA	TRBJ2-7	TRBV30	13	NA	TGTGCCTGGAGTGAAGGGGGATCCTACGAGCAGTACTTC	CAWSEGGSYEQYF
once	TRBJ2-1	TRBV10-1	13	NA	TGCGCCAGCAGTGAGGAGACATCCGGTGAGCAGTTCTTC	CASSEETSGEQFF
NA	TRBJ2-1	TRBV7-8	15	TRBD2	TGTGCCAGCAGCTTGGGTGGACTAGCGGGTGATGAGCAGTTCTTC	CASSLGGLAGDEQFF
NA	TRBJ1-1	TRBV7-9	14	TRBD1	TGTGCCAGCAGCTTAGTCAGGGGGGACACTGAAGCTTTCTTT	CASSLVRGDTEAFF
NA	TRBJ2-3	TRBV28	17	TRBD2	TGTGCCAGCAATTCGGGGTGGGTTGGCGGGAGTACAGATACGCAGTATTTT	CASNSGWVGGSTDTQYF
NA	TRBJ1-3	TRBV4-1	15	NA	TGCGCCAGCAGCTCACAGGGTTTCTCTGGAAACACCATATATTTT	CASSSQGFSGNTIYF